This is a list of T cell receptor beta chains from one sample in a study of CD8+ T cells in alopecia areata. Sequencing used immunoSEQ multiplex PCR; TCRdb keeps in-frame clones, though not all of them. The top ten clones hold 0.95% to 1.5% of a sample with some 190,000 clones, roughly three fifths of them seen once. The sample consisted of CD4+ T cells sorted from blood, taken around week 42, from a patient treated with tofacitinib. The receptors were gathered from a human donor with alopecia areata. Both conserved end residues are part of each CDR3. Each record gives: J gene, D gene, clone size, V gene, CDR3 protein, CDR3 DNA. A D gene is named only where the DNA matches it firmly. For some rows the clone size is stated as once, few or many, or as a class when expanded; others skip it.

>TRBJ2-1|TRBD2|-|TRBV29-1
CSSSLAGAIYEQFF
TGCAGCTCAAGTCTAGCGGGGGCAATTTATGAGCAGTTCTTC
>TRBJ1-6|TRBD1|-|TRBV5-1
CASSTGTGNSPLHF
TGCGCCAGCAGCACCGGGACAGGGAATTCACCCCTCCACTTT
>TRBJ2-3|-|-|TRBV7-6
CASRLTSTDTQYF
TGTGCCAGCCGCTTAACTAGCACAGATACGCAGTATTTT
>TRBJ1-2|-|-|TRBV4-3
CASSQDPRDSWGYTF
TGCGCCAGCAGCCAAGATCCCCGGGACTCGTGGGGCTACACCTTC
>TRBJ1-1|-|-|TRBV29-1
CSVRGTGEAFF
TGCAGCGTTCGGGGGACCGGTGAAGCTTTCTTT
>TRBJ1-1|-|-|TRBV5-1
CASSRIRGNTEAFF
TGCGCCAGCAGCCGAATCAGGGGGAACACTGAAGCTTTCTTT
>TRBJ2-7|-|-|TRBV6-1
CASSEGAYEQYF
TGTGCCAGCAGTGAAGGGGCCTACGAGCAGTACTTC
>TRBJ2-2|-|-|TRBV15
CATSREQNTGELFF
TGTGCCACCAGCAGAGAACAGAACACCGGGGAGCTGTTTTTT
>TRBJ2-3|-|-|TRBV25-1
CASSEVGTDTQYF
TGTGCCAGCAGTGAAGTGGGCACAGATACGCAGTATTTT
>TRBJ1-5|-|-|TRBV9
CASSVGGLQPQHF
TGTGCCAGCAGCGTAGGGGGTCTGCAGCCCCAGCATTTT
>TRBJ1-1|-|-|TRBV12-5
CASGLRSTEAFF
TGTGCTAGTGGTTTACGTAGCACTGAAGCTTTCTTT
>TRBJ2-7|TRBD1|-|TRBV7-2
CASSLRTGGGSYEQYF
TGTGCCAGCAGCCTCAGAACAGGGGGAGGTAGCTACGAGCAGTACTTC
>TRBJ1-2|-|-|TRBV30
CAWRTVMGQRCTF
TGTGCCTGGAGAACTGTGATGGGACAAAGGTGCACCTTC
>TRBJ1-5|TRBD1|-|TRBV30
CAWSESGGQHF
TGTGCCTGGAGTGAGTCAGGGGGTCAGCATTTT
>TRBJ1-2|TRBD1|-|TRBV29-1
CSVDRLGQGNGYTF
TGCAGCGTTGACCGACTCGGACAGGGTAATGGCTACACCTTC
>TRBJ2-7|-|-|TRBV30
CAGGLDYEQYF
TGTGCCGGTGGACTGGACTACGAGCAGTACTTC
>TRBJ2-5|-|few|TRBV7-3
CASSLLTVDQETQYF
TGTGCCAGCAGCTTACTCACAGTAGATCAAGAGACCCAGTACTTC
>TRBJ2-3|TRBD2|-|TRBV18
CASSPPSGGYRDTQYF
TGTGCCAGCTCACCACCGAGCGGGGGGTATCGAGATACGCAGTATTTT
>TRBJ1-2|-|-|TRBV7-2
CASSRAQGPYGYTF
TGTGCCAGCAGCAGGGCGCAGGGGCCCTATGGCTACACCTTC
>TRBJ2-7|TRBD1|-|TRBV30
CAWSVQALLPRDRGEQYF
TGTGCCTGGAGTGTACAGGCCCTTCTTCCTCGGGACAGAGGCGAGCAGTACTTC
>TRBJ2-4|-|-|TRBV2
CASSLTVLVNIQYF
TGTGCCAGCAGTCTGACTGTCCTAGTAAACATTCAGTACTTC
>TRBJ2-1|-|-|TRBV15
CATSRDRQGSLHQFF
TGTGCCACCAGCAGAGATCGGCAGGGGTCACTACATCAGTTCTTC
>TRBJ1-1|-|-|TRBV5-6
CASSLGRLNTEAFF
TGTGCCAGCAGCTTGGGACGGTTGAACACTGAAGCTTTCTTT
>TRBJ1-1|-|-|TRBV11-1
CASSLAGRGNTEAFF
TGTGCCAGCAGCTTAGCAGGTCGAGGGAACACTGAAGCTTTCTTT
>TRBJ2-1|-|medium-sized|TRBV10-3
CAISESPEGAVAGEQFF
TGTGCCATCAGTGAGTCGCCGGAGGGCGCAGTAGCAGGGGAGCAGTTCTTC
>TRBJ1-1|-|-|TRBV29-1
CSVASYMNTEAFF
TGCAGCGTTGCGTCCTACATGAACACTGAAGCTTTCTTT
>TRBJ1-4|-|-|TRBV11-2
CASSSQGKVSEKLFF
TGTGCCAGCAGCTCCCAGGGTAAAGTCAGTGAAAAACTGTTTTTT
>TRBJ1-2|-|few|TRBV7-2
CASSSLGYNYGYTF
TGTGCCAGCAGCTCCCTAGGTTATAACTATGGCTACACCTTC
>TRBJ2-3|-|few|TRBV29-1
CSVWEDTQYF
TGCAGCGTTTGGGAAGATACGCAGTATTTT
>TRBJ2-7|-|-|TRBV9
CASSVQTGEGYEQYF
TGTGCCAGCAGCGTACAGACAGGGGAGGGATACGAGCAGTACTTC
>TRBJ2-5|TRBD2|-|TRBV7-2
CASSLFSGAETQYF
TGTGCCAGCAGCCTATTCAGCGGGGCGGAGACCCAGTACTTC
>TRBJ1-1|TRBD1|-|TRBV20-1
CSALDRAAFF
TGCAGTGCTCTCGACAGGGCGGCTTTCTTT
>TRBJ2-3|-|-|TRBV29-1
CSAGRGTDTQYF
TGCAGCGCTGGTAGGGGCACAGATACGCAGTATTTT
>TRBJ1-1|-|-|TRBV30
CAWMMSVNTEAFF
TGTGCCTGGATGATGTCAGTGAACACTGAAGCTTTCTTT
>TRBJ1-1|-|-|TRBV6-5
CASSPGVGGTEAFF
TGTGCCAGCAGCCCCGGGGTGGGGGGCACTGAAGCTTTCTTT
>TRBJ2-7|-|-|TRBV4-2
CASSLGRGGEQYF
TGTGCCAGCAGCCTCGGTAGGGGTGGCGAGCAGTACTTC
>TRBJ2-1|-|-|TRBV27
CASSLSSRDEQFF
TGTGCCAGCAGTTTATCTTCCCGGGATGAGCAGTTCTTC